The 19 T cell receptor beta chains in this list originate from one sample, sequenced in a study of cytomegalovirus exposure and HLA in healthy donors (dated by TCRdb to the late 2010s). Library preparation was by the immunoSEQ multiplex PCR assay. The multiplex PCR relied on a mix of 60 forward primers for TCR Vbeta segments and 13 reverse primers for TCR Jbeta segments. The immuneACCESS repertoire file appears here via TCRdb, limited to in-frame rearrangements. These files lack a portion of the clones; in checked studies, under half of the deficit traces to unresolved V genes, and the cause of the others is not known. Across this sample there are roughly 180,000 clones, with 75% to 80% seen only once. About 14% of the sample is held by the ten biggest clonotypes. Input material: PBMCs. These receptor sequences come from a man between 45 and 60 years old in good health and CMV-seropositive.

The J gene is TRBJ1-2, the V gene TRBV28; TRBD1 agrees at 7 bases. V shed 4 bases, J shed 6 bases, and the junction held 8 bases outside the gene matches. Per germline, CDR1 MDHEN and CDR2 SYDVKM. The length of the CDR3 is 14 residues. CDR3 sequence: CASSSQGRRDGYTF. The CDR3 nucleotides are TGTGCCAGCAGTTCACAGGGGAGGCGGGATGGCTACACCTTC.

This clone was observed a handful of times. In DNA, the CDR3 is TGTGCCAGCAGCGCGGGACTAGATGAGCAGTTCTTC. Translation gives CASSAGLDEQFF. The J gene is TRBJ2-1, the V gene TRBV7-2, with TRBD2 matching over 8 bases. Germline V CDR1 and CDR2: SGHTA, FQGNSA. V was clipped by 5 bases and J by 8 bases; unmatched bases: 2. This CDR3 is 12 amino acids long.

The chain couples TRBV9 to TRBJ2-2; maybe TRBD2 (6 bases). The CDR3 has 15 amino acids. Per the germline V gene, CDR1 is SGDLS and CDR2 is YYNGEE. Trimming shortened V by 3 bases and J by 6 bases, and 15 bases separated the two germline ends. As DNA, the CDR3 is TGTGCCAGCAGCGCGCGAGGGACTTTAGCCGGGGAGCTGTTTTTT. Protein: CASSARGTLAGELFF. Combining the CDR3 with reference TRBV9 and TRBJ2-2 gives the whole variable domain DSGVTQTPKHLITATGQRVTLRCSPRSGDLSVYWYQQSLDQGLQFLIQYYNGEERAKGNILERFSAQQFPDLHSELNLSSLELGDSALYFCASSARGTLAGELFFGEGSRLTVL.

Worth noting for this clone: Additional DNA sequences in this sample encode the identical CDR3. This chain links TRBV10-3 with TRBJ1-1; 8 nucleotides agree with TRBD1. Trimming removed 9 bases from V and 2 bases from J; junction bases left unmatched: 5. The CDR3 sequence is 13 residues long. Germline values: CDR1 ENHRY, CDR2 SYGVKD. CDR3 region: CAINRGGNTEAFF. The CDR3 DNA sequence: TGTGCCATTAACAGGGGGGGAAACACTGAAGCTTTCTTT.

The CDR3 sequence is CASSLVALAAQETQYF. Written as DNA, the CDR3 is TGTGCCAGCAGCTTAGTCGCCCTAGCGGCTCAAGAGACCCAGTACTTC. The chain carries TRBV7-2 and TRBJ2-5, with 7 bases lining up with TRBD2. The CDR3 runs 16 residues. Trimming removed 1 base from V and 2 bases from J; junction bases left unmatched: 7. Germline V gene lookup returns CDR1 SGHTA and CDR2 FQGNSA.

The chain is built from TRBV6-5 and TRBJ1-2; D is unclear. The germline gives CDR1 MNHEY, CDR2 SVGAGI. The CDR3 covers 13 residues. Trimming cost V 0 bases and J 6 bases, with 8 bases left between them. The CDR3 loop is CASSYSRVDGYTF. The CDR3 bases are TGTGCCAGCAGTTACTCGAGGGTAGATGGCTACACCTTC.

The CDR3 region is CASSYAAEGAKLFF. The CDR3 DNA reads as TGTGCCAGCAGTTACGCGGCGGAGGGAGCGAAACTGTTTTTT. The chain joins TRBV6-5 to TRBJ1-4, with D hard to call. The germline gives CDR1 MNHEY, CDR2 SVGAGI. This CDR3 is built from 14 residues. Deletions cut 2 bases from V and 11 bases from J, with 15 bases between.

About this clone: This CDR3 fails to terminate in the conserved phenylalanine or tryptophan, so it likely reflects a read error. This rearrangement joins TRBV6-1 to TRBJ1-4, with D possibly matching TRBD1 (5 bases). V was trimmed by 9 bases and J by 8 bases, leaving 16 bases between them. CDR1 is MNHNS, CDR2 SASEGT, per germline. The CDR3 contains 13 residues. CDR3 in amino acids: CASQRGDPEKLFL. The CDR3 DNA is TGTGCCAGTCAGCGGGGGGACCCCGAAAAACTGTTTCTT.

This sequence joins TRBV2 and TRBJ2-2, with a weak D call TRBD2 (7 bases). There are 17 residues in the CDR3. The V end was cut by 7 bases, the J end by 5 bases, with 23 bases between. Germline V gene sequence: CDR1 SNHLY, CDR2 FYNNEI. For the CDR3, the DNA is TGTGCCAGCATCAAAGGTCGGGGGGCCTCTTGGACCGGGGAGCTGTTTTTT. Translating it yields CASIKGRGASWTGELFF.

The V call is TRBV9, the J call TRBJ1-2, with TRBD1 identical over 12 bases. Germline CDR1 is SGDLS and CDR2 is YYNGEE. V shed 0 bases, J shed 8 bases, and the junction held 2 bases outside the gene matches. The CDR3 length is 14 residues. This chain's CDR3 is CASSVGDRGRGYTF. The CDR3 DNA is TGTGCCAGCAGCGTAGGGGACAGGGGGCGCGGCTACACCTTC.

The chain uses TRBV4-1 and TRBJ2-7; D call uncertain. This CDR3 region has 13 residues. Trimming removed 2 bases at V and 3 bases at J, with 8 bases between. Per germline, CDR1 MGHRA and CDR2 YSYEKL. In DNA, the CDR3 is TGCGCCAGCAGCCAATATTTGGGCTACGAGCAGTACGTC. This sequence encodes CASSQYLGYEQYV.

This clone showed up just once. This sequence joins TRBV5-1 and TRBJ1-4, with a weak D call TRBD1 (6 bases). Germline assignment: CDR1 SGHRS and CDR2 YFSETQ. CDR3 length: 15 amino acids. V lost 4 bases, J lost 0 bases, and 10 bases lay in between. CDR3 bases: TGCGCCAGCAGCGCAAGACAGGCAACTAATGAAAAACTGTTTTTT. This codes for CASSARQATNEKLFF.

The rearrangement links TRBV27 to TRBJ1-2; D is possibly TRBD1 (6 bases). The CDR3 sequence is 15 residues long. Germline loops: CDR1 MNHEY, CDR2 SMNVEV (reference sequence). With 7 bases removed from V and 8 bases from J, the gap between germline ends came to 23 bases. The CDR3 sequence: CASTPGGSGGDGYTF. Here the CDR3 DNA reads TGTGCCAGCACCCCTGGGGGCTCGGGGGGCGACGGCTACACCTTC.

The rearrangement uses TRBV13 and TRBJ2-7; tentatively, D is TRBD2 (6 bases). V lost 5 bases and J lost 6, with 11 bases in between. Per the germline V gene, CDR1 is PRHDT and CDR2 is FYEKMQ (reference sequence). The CDR3 runs 12 residues. CDR3 DNA: TGTGCCAGCAGCCTCGGGAGAGGCGAGCAGTACGTC. As protein: CASSLGRGEQYV.

This clone was seen a single time. V usage is TRBV6-4 and J usage is TRBJ2-1; TRBD1 matches 7 bases. The CDR3 loop spans 14 amino acids. The junction had 9 bases not matched to a gene; V was cut back by 11 bases and J by 2 bases. The V gene's germline CDR1 is MRHNA and CDR2 SNTAGT. The CDR3 reads CAQHRQGAYNEQFF. For the CDR3, the DNA is TGTGCCCAGCACCGGCAGGGGGCCTACAATGAGCAGTTCTTC.

The V gene is TRBV6-1, the J gene TRBJ2-2; D unclear. The CDR3 sequence is 15 residues long. Germline V gives CDR1 MNHNS, CDR2 SASEGT. Trimming cost V 3 bases and J 0 bases, with 8 bases left between them. In DNA, the CDR3 is TGTGCCAGCAGTGACAGAACCACGAACACCGGGGAGCTGTTTTTT. Translated: CASSDRTTNTGELFF.

This rearrangement joins TRBV15 to TRBJ1-1, with 7 bases identical to TRBD1. The trim removed 6 bases at V and 1 base at J, leaving 8 bases unmatched. Germline CDR1 and CDR2: LNHNV and YYDKDF (reference sequence). CDR3 length: 15 amino acids. The CDR3 spells CATSPRGDQNTEAFF. The CDR3 region has the DNA TGTGCCACCAGTCCCAGGGGGGATCAGAACACTGAAGCTTTCTTT.

The chain uses TRBV5-1 and TRBJ2-5; TRBD2 matches 7 bases. V lost 1 base to trimming and J lost 0 bases; unmatched junction nucleotides: 3. This CDR3 spans 15 amino acids. Germline V gene sequence: CDR1 SGHRS, CDR2 YFSETQ. The chain's CDR3 is CASSLYRGDQETQYF. The CDR3 nucleotides are TGCGCCAGCAGCTTGTATCGGGGGGACCAAGAGACCCAGTACTTC. The complete variable domain, with remaining parts taken from reference TRBV5-1 and TRBJ2-5, reads KAGVTQTPRYLIKTRGQQVTLSCSPISGHRSVSWYQQTPGQGLQFLFEYFSETQRNKGNFPGRFSGRQFSNSRSEMNVSTLELGDSALYLCASSLYRGDQETQYFGPGTRLLVL.

V is TRBV7-8 and J is TRBJ1-2; D perhaps matches TRBD1 (5 bases). V lost 7 bases and J lost 4, with 19 bases in between. Per germline, CDR1 SGHVS and CDR2 FQNEAQ. The CDR3 loop spans 15 amino acids. The CDR3 bases are TGTGCCAGCACCCCCCGCCCCACGGGGGGCTATGGCTACACCTTC. Protein product: CASTPRPTGGYGYTF. The whole variable domain, remainder taken from reference TRBV7-8 and TRBJ1-2, is GAGVSQSPRYKVAKRGQDVALRCDPISGHVSLFWYQQALGQGPEFLTYFQNEAQLDKSGLPSDRFFAERPEGSVSTLKIQRTQQEDSAVYLCASTPRPTGGYGYTFGSGTRLTVV.